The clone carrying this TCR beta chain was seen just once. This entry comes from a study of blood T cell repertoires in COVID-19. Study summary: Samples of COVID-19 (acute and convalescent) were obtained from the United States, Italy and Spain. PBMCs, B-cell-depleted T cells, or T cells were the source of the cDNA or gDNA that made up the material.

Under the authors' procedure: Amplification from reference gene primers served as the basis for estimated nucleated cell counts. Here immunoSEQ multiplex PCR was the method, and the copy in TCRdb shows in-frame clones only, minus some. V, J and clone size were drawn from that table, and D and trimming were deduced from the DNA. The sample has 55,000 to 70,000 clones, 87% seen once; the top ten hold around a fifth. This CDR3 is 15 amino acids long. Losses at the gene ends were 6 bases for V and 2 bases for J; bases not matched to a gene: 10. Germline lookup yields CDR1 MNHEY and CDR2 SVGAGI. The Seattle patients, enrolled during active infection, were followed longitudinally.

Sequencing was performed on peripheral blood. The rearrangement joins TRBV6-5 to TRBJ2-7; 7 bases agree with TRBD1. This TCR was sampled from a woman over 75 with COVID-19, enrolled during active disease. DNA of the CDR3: TGTGCCAGCAGGAATTCCGGGACAGCTACCTACGAGCAGTACTTC. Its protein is CASRNSGTATYEQYF.